The table lists the clone carrying this T cell receptor (beta chain) with many counts. Each CDR3 protein is one row after TCRdb ran MiXCR on the 5' RACE reads. The sample lists 48,000 or so distinct CDR3 sequences; around a tenth were seen once. These data are taken from a study of neurological immune-mediated disorders. The receptor was isolated from a woman between 35 and 50 years old with HTLV-1-associated myelopathy (HAM/TSP). Sample: PBMCs.

The CDR3 DNA reads TGCAGTGCTCTCAGGCAGGGGATTACCGGGGAGCTGTTTTTT. Translating gives CSALRQGITGELFF. J is TRBJ2-2 and V is TRBV20-1; a weak D match, TRBD1 (6 bases). The V gene's germline CDR1 is DFQATT and CDR2 SNEGSKA (reference sequence). The CDR3 covers 14 residues. V was cut by 5 bases and J by 5 bases, with 15 bases left in between.